The source of this TCR beta chain is a study of T cells in Graves' hyperthyroidism and ophthalmopathy (dated by TCRdb to the late 2010s). Describing the broader study: Peripheral blood was collected at initial diagnosis, before any treatment. A discovery cohort of about a hundred patients, approximately 45 with Graves' ophthalmopathy and approximately 57 with stable Graves' hyperthyroidism, was used to find distinguishing TCR V-J signatures. An independent validation cohort of fewer than 20 hyperthyroidism patients and 17 patients who later progressed to ophthalmopathy tested prospective prediction of ophthalmopathy. The roughly 100 discovery patients were randomly split 7:3 into training and test sets. In about 6 Graves' hyperthyroidism patients, the study also compared T-cell repertoires from thyroid tissue with T-cell repertoires from blood. Once sampling was done, hyperthyroidism patients were given methimazole at a starting dose of 30 mg daily, whereas ophthalmopathy patients were given high-dose intravenous methylprednisolone. TCR Vbeta CDR3 sequencing of roughly 140 peripheral blood samples (under 45 ophthalmopathy, about 74 hyperthyroidism and approximately 17 progressor patients) is reported in the paper. On the study overall, not on this receptor specifically: Sample size was not statistically predetermined, and investigators were not blinded to group allocation. Ophthalmopathy was separated from stable hyperthyroidism by a 13 V-J signature model, with 85% to 90% sensitivity and approximately 81% specificity obtained in cross-validation and 80%/75% obtained in testing. In validation, the model predicted progression to ophthalmopathy a median of about 6.5 months before onset, with roughly 68% sensitivity and about 75% specificity. Most expanded thyroid clonotypes (frequency above 0.001) were also detected in blood, a finding suggesting that blood repertoires may reflect thyroid immune responses.

This clonotype was seen more than once but under ten times. Its antigen is still unknown. The record has no base qualities; no much larger clone is one base away. Amplification of TCR beta CDR3 regions was carried out from RNA transcripts. The first round of RT-PCR for the TCR CDR3 was performed with the HTBI primer set and the Qiagen OneStep RT-PCR kit. Libraries were constructed in a second round of multiplex PCR, after which size selection and purification were performed. The libraries were sequenced on an Illumina HiSeq2000 using paired-end 100 bp reads. As for the original processing: SOAPnuke was used to process the raw data, removing reads that contained adapters or uncalled bases, had a mean Phred below 15, or lacked an exact match to the constant primer or identifier. COPE v1.2.5 was used to merge the high-quality paired reads, and each unique nucleotide sequence was defined as a clonotype. MiTCR v1.1 was used to align clonotypes to the IMGT TRBV, TRBD and TRBJ reference segments. The analysis was restricted to V-J combinations with a frequency above 0.0001, which together covered 99.2% of the repertoires. A TCS score was defined as the ratio between F50 (clonal expansion) and ExV (chaos), using BLOSUM62-based TCRdist between CDR3 peptides within each V-J. Welch's t-statistics and random forest reduced 450 to 600 V-J features to 10 to 15, which were used in a naive Bayes classifier (R e1071). The similarity between thyroid and blood repertoires was quantified using the Morisita-Horn index. Using fastp trimming at Q25 and MiXCR clonotype assembly, TCRdb reanalyzed the public sequencing data and kept in-frame beta chains. Each entry is one CDR3 protein sequence, shown with its most common DNA and genes. The V and J calls here are based on TCRdb, not the publication. The sample table records over 700,000 distinct CDR3 sequences; about 38% of these occur just once. The top ten constitute around 9.3% of the sample.

A patient counted as having stable Graves' hyperthyroidism if no progression to ophthalmopathy occurred over 18 months of follow-up. The hyperthyroidism patients were between 18 and 65 years old and newly diagnosed, with a disease duration of less than 2 months. Patients with uncontrolled infections, other autoimmune diseases, pregnancy or lactation were excluded. Diagnoses were established on the basis of clinical symptoms, serum thyroxine and TRAb, thyroid ultrasound, and orbital computed tomography. PBMCs were separated from roughly 10 ml of fresh peripheral blood using Ficoll-Paque density gradient centrifugation. Total RNA was extracted using Trizol reagent, and RNA quality was assessed on an Agilent 2100 Bioanalyzer. The cysteine opens and the phenylalanine closes a CDR3 of 15 amino acids. The read is trimmed to its CDR3 DNA, 45 bases read in frame from base 1. CDR1 SNHLY and CDR2 FYNNEI were looked up in the germline V gene. V and J are truncated by 5 bases and 3 bases respectively, leaving an intervening sequence of 16 bases.

The sequenced sample consisted of blood. The sequence joins TRBV2 to TRBJ2-5, with the D gene not clear enough to name. This TCR was sampled from a man aged 18 to 30 with Graves' hyperthyroidism. The CDR3 region has the sequence CASSMVGLKEETQYF. The DNA sequence follows: TGTGCCAGCAGTATGGTCGGGCTCAAAGAAGAGACCCAGTACTTC.